This T cell receptor beta chain was found in a study of T-cell memory formation after mild COVID-19. General study points: Several responding clones turned up in pre-infection memory, indicating that cross-reactive memory may have taken part.

One entry per CDR3 protein, called by TCRdb with MiXCR from the 5' RACE reads. The sample includes about 350,000 distinct CDR3 sequences, roughly 15% of them seen just once. This clonotype was counted between two and nine times. Antigen unknown. This TCR was recovered from a man younger than 35 who had mild COVID-19 (a few samples of this study predate the infection). Cell type and time point are not known. Sequencing was carried out using PBMCs or a T cell subset sorted from them (not recorded which).

The DNA of the CDR3 is TGTGCCAGCAGCCTCGCCTCTGGGGCCAACGTCCTGACTTTC. This gives the protein CASSLASGANVLTF. J is TRBJ2-6 and V is TRBV7-3; D ambiguous. The V end lost 5 bases, the J end lost 0 bases, and 5 bases lay between the germline ends. CDR1 is SGHTA and CDR2 is FQGTGA in the germline V gene. CDR3 length equals 14 residues.